This TCR beta chain was recovered during a study of CD8+ T cells in alopecia areata. Study-wide findings and caveats: Scalp sample data also include resident alphabeta T cells from normal skin. Especially in alopecia totalis/universalis, lesional scalp showed greater clonality than normal scalp did.

This clone was observed a single time. Its antigen is as yet unknown. Reverse transcription of extracted RNA yielded cDNA, which provided the sequencing template. Using immunoSEQ multiplex PCR, the repertoire was profiled, and TCRdb retains in-frame clones only, with some absent. This sample has some 170,000 clones, with 63% found just once. Germline CDR1 is SQVTM and CDR2 is ANQGSEA. With 5 bases removed from V and 0 bases from J, the gap between germline ends came to 11 bases. The length of the CDR3 is 14 residues. Researchers gathered lesional scalp punch biopsies and peripheral blood from patients with alopecia areata.

This receptor was identified in a human donor with alopecia areata. The V and J genes are TRBV29-1 and TRBJ2-1; D perhaps matches TRBD2 (5 bases). Sequenced here: CD4+ T cells sorted from blood, sampled at week 0. This chain's CDR3 is CSVWTSISYNEQFF. DNA of the CDR3: TGCAGCGTTTGGACTTCAATCTCCTACAATGAGCAGTTCTTC.